This is a list of T cell receptor beta chains from one sample in a study of shared clonotypes between healthy human individuals. The repertoire was sequenced with immunoSEQ multiplex PCR; TCRdb's copy has only in-frame clones and lacks some. In the table there are approximately 2.3 million clones, approximately 95% of which are singletons. Input material: naive CD4+ T cells from PBMCs. The receptors were gathered from a man younger than 35 in good health. Some clones in this sample may be carry-over from other donors' samples. Each CDR3 is given without its conserved first and last residue.

cdr3_length v_call cdr3_aa
11 TRBV5-4 ASSSLIAETQY
9 TRBV5-1 ASSLGDEQY
15 TRBV30 AWSVAIGQGLNTEAF
12 TRBV2 ASSELTVGQPQH
14 TRBV4-1 ASSPLTGQGYNEQF
12 TRBV2 ASTPGRPPYEQY
12 TRBV7-9 ASSLSGGGYEQY
12 TRBV19 ASRDRKNTGELF
13 TRBV7-6 ASSLALTLGEKLF
11 TRBV6-4 ASSSNPFGEQY
13 TRBV9 ASSWIGQPTGELF
11 TRBV7-8 ASSPSVYNEQF
13 TRBV7-8 ASSGRWDLNYGYT
13 TRBV15 ATSRVDRSYNEQF
15 TRBV4-3 ASSQKPTSGSTDTQY
9 TRBV9 ASSAGAEAF
13 TRBV5-4 ASSLWGLAGGEQF
11 TRBV10-3 AISEFGGNTIY
9 TRBV19 ASTSHGEQY
12 TRBV7-2 ASSLQTGDNEQF
11 TRBV6-1 ASSEDMDYGYT
13 TRBV9 ASSVAGTSVNTQY
11 TRBV29-1 SAPGQDQETQY
16 TRBV28 ASSPTWTGKWGNYGYT
14 TRBV21-1 ASSIWWLCLHQPQH
13 TRBV19 ASSIIAGVTGELF
12 TRBV7-3 ASSLSGPGDEQF
12 TRBV19 ASSVDSRNQPQH
11 TRBV5-1 ASSLAQYNEQF
12 TRBV6-1 ATYSQGARGEQY
12 TRBV4-1 ASSQVDSGYEQY
11 TRBV11-1 ASRQGLNTEAF
13 TRBV27 ASSLSIIWGNTQY
13 TRBV7-2 ASSLYRMNTDTQY
12 TRBV7-9 ASSFANWGNEQF
13 TRBV10-2 ASSAQGSDTGELF
12 TRBV10-3 AISGTVSSYEQY